A selection of T cell receptor beta chains follows, all from one sample in a study of T cell changes during pregnancy in multiple sclerosis. Data came from immunoSEQ multiplex PCR; TCRdb stores just in-frame clones and leaves some out. The data contain about 30,000 clones, roughly nine tenths of them singletons. Source: CD8+ T cells from peripheral blood mononuclear cells, taken in the second trimester of pregnancy. The receptors derive from a female donor with multiple sclerosis, enrolled in a pregnancy study. Each CDR3 is given with its conserved first and last residue. The D gene is left open where the match is weak. Some rows mark clone size as missing; the rest say once, few, many or name a class of expanded clone.

v_call,d_call,clone_size,j_call,cdr3_nt,cdr3_aa
TRBV6-5,-,-,TRBJ1-1,TGTGCCAGCAGTTACTCCAGGGTGATGAACACTGAAGCTTTCTTT,CASSYSRVMNTEAFF
TRBV30,-,few,TRBJ1-1,TGTGCCTGGACTGGGGGGATGAACACTGAAGCTTTCTTT,CAWTGGMNTEAFF
TRBV28,-,-,TRBJ1-6,TGTGCCAGCAGTTTGGGCCAGATAGATAATTCACCCCTCCACTTT,CASSLGQIDNSPLHF
TRBV9,TRBD1,-,TRBJ2-1,TGTGCCAGCAGCGTAGAAGGGACAGGGGTCGATGAGCAGTTCTTC,CASSVEGTGVDEQFF
TRBV19,-,few,TRBJ2-2,TGTGCCAGTAGTATTGATCACTATATCACCGGGGAGCTGTTTTTT,CASSIDHYITGELFF
TRBV27,-,-,TRBJ2-1,TGTGCCAGCAAGAATAGCGGTGGCGAGCAGTTCTTC,CASKNSGGEQFF
TRBV25-1,-,-,TRBJ2-6,TGTGCCAGCAGTGAATTGCGGGGGCTCGGGGCCAACGTCCTGACTTTC,CASSELRGLGANVLTF
TRBV5-8,-,-,TRBJ2-5,TGTGCCAGCAGCCCCCGGACAGTCGAAGAGACCCAGTACTTC,CASSPRTVEETQYF
TRBV7-2,TRBD2,few,TRBJ2-1,TGTGCCAGCAGCTTCACTAGCGTGAGCTCCTACAATGAGCAGTTCTTC,CASSFTSVSSYNEQFF
TRBV5-4,TRBD2,-,TRBJ2-5,TGTGCCAGCAGCTTCCCAGCGGGGGGGCAAGAGACCCAGTACTTC,CASSFPAGGQETQYF
TRBV30,TRBD1,-,TRBJ1-6,TGTGCCTGGAGCATGGGACAGGGAACTTCACCCCTCCACTTT,CAWSMGQGTSPLHF